This TCR beta chain is from a study of blood T cells in healthy people across ages. Study-wide results and limits: Investigators viewed diversity estimates from one million T cells as underestimates, the study reported.

This CDR3 contains 12 residues. Trimming removed 4 bases at V and 2 bases at J, with 8 bases between. Per germline, CDR1 SQVTM and CDR2 ANQGSEA. This clonotype turned up a few times. Its antigen is unidentified. PCR was performed a second time for roughly 7 to 12 cycles using a sample-barcoded 5' primer and a J-beta primer mix. MiXCR, run by TCRdb on the 5' RACE reads, gives a single entry per CDR3 protein. The sample has about 800,000 distinct CDR3 sequences; about 62% are singletons. Each sample used at least 7 million PBMCs. The V gene is TRBV29-1, the J gene TRBJ2-5; D unresolved. Sample: blood. The sequence derives from a man younger than 45 in good health. The DNA of the CDR3 is TGCAGCGTTGTGTCAACACAAGAGACCCAGTACTTC. This codes for CSVVSTQETQYF.